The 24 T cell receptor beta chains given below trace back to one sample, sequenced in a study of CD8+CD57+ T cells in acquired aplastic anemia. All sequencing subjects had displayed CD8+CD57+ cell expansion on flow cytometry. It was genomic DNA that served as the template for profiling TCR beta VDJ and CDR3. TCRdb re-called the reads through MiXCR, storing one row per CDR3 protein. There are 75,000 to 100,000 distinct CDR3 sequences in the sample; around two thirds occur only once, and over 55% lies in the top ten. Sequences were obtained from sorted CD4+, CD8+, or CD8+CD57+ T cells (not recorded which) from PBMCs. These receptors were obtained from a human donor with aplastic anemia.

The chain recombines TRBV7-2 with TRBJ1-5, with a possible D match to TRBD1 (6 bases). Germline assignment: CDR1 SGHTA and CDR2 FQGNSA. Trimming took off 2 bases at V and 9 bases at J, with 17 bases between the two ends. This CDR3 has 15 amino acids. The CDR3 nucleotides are TGTGCCAGCAGCTTAAGGTCGGGGGGCCGATCGCCCCAGCATTTT. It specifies CASSLRSGGRSPQHF.

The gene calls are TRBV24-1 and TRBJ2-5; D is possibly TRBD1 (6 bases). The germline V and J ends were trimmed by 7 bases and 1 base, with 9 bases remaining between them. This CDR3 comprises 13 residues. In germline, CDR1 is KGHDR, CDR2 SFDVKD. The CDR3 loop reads CATSKGGQETQYF. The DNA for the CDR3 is TGTGCCACCAGCAAAGGGGGCCAAGAGACCCAGTACTTC.

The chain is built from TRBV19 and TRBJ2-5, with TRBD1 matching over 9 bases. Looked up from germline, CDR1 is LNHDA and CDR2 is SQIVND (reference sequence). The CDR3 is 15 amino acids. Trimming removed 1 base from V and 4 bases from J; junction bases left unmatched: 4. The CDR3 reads CASSIGTGQGETQYF. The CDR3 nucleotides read TGTGCCAGTAGTATAGGGACGGGACAGGGAGAGACCCAGTACTTC. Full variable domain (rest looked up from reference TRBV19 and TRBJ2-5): DGGITQSPKYLFRKEGQNVTLSCEQNLNHDAMYWYRQDPGQGLRLIYYSQIVNDFQKGDIAEGYSVSREKKESFPLTVTSAQKNPTAFYLCASSIGTGQGETQYFGPGTRLLVL.

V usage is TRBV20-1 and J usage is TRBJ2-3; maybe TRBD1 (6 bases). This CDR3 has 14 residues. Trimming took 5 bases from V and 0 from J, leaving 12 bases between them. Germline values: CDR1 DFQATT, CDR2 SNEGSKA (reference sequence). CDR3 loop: CSALDRLSTDTQYF. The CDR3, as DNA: TGCAGTGCTCTTGACAGGTTAAGCACAGATACGCAGTATTTT.

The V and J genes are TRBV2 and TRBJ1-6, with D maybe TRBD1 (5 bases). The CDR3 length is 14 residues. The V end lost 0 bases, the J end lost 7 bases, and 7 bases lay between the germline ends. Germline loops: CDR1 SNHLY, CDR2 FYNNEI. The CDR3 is CASSEARGNSPLHF. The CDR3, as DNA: TGTGCCAGCAGTGAAGCGCGGGGGAATTCACCCCTCCACTTT.

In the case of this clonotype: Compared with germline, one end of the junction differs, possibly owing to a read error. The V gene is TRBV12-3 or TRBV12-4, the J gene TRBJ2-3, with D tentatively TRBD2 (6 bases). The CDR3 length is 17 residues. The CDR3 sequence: CASSLDPPGLLTDTQYF. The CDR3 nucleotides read TGTGCCAGCAGCTTAGACCCGCCCGGACTACTCACAGATACGCAGTATTTT.

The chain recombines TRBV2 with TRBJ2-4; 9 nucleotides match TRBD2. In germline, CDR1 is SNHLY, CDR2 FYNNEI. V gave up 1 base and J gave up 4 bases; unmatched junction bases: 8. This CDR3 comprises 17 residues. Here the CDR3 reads CASSEVSGGSAKNIQYF. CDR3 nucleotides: TGTGCCAGCAGTGAAGTCAGCGGGGGGTCCGCTAAAAACATTCAGTACTTC.

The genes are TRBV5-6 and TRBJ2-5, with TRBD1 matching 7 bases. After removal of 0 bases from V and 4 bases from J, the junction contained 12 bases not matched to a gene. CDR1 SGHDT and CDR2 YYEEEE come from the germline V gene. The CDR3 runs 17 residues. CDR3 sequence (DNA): TGTGCCAGCAGCTTGGTGGTCAGGGGGTCGGGTGGAGAGACCCAGTACTTC. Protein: CASSLVVRGSGGETQYF.

The DNA of the CDR3 is TGCGCCAGCAGCTTGGTACAGGGTAGGAATGAGCAGTTCTTC. This codes for CASSLVQGRNEQFF. This chain connects TRBV5-1 to TRBJ2-1; TRBD1 might be the D (6 bases). The CDR3 runs 14 residues. The germline V gene encodes CDR1 SGHRS and CDR2 YFSETQ. The V end was cut by 0 bases, the J end by 7 bases, with 11 bases between.

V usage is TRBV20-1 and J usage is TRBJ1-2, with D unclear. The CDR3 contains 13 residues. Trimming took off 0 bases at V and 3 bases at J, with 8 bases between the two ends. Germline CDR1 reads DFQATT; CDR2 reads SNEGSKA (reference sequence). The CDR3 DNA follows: TGCAGTGCTAGAGATATTGGGGACTATGGCTACACCTTC. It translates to CSARDIGDYGYTF.

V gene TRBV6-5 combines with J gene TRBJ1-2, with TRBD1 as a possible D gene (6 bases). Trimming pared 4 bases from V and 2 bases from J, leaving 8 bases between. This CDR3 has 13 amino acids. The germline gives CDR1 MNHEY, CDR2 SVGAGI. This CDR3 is CASSLQGNYGYTF. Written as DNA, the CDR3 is TGTGCCAGCAGTTTACAGGGAAACTATGGCTACACCTTC.

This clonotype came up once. The CDR3 reads CASRDGTGIYGYTF. The CDR3 region has the DNA TGCGCCAGCAGGGATGGGACAGGGATTTATGGCTACACCTTC. The gene calls are TRBV10-2 and TRBJ1-2; 9 bases are a match to TRBD1. V lost 6 bases and J lost 5; bases outside the gene matches: 7. The germline gives CDR1 WSHSY, CDR2 SAAADI. The length of the CDR3 is 14 residues.

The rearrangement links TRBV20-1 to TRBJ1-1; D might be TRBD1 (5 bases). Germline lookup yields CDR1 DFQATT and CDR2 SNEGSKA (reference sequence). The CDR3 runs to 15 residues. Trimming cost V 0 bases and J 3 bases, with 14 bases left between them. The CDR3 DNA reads TGCAGTGCTAGAGATCTTAGCCCAGGGCACACTGAAGCTTTCTTT. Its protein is CSARDLSPGHTEAFF.

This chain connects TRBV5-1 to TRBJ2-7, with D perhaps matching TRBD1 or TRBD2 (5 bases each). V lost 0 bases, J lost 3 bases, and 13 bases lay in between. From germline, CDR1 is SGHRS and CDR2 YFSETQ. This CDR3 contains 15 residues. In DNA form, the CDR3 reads TGCGCCAGCAGCTTGGCCCTGGGGGTAGGCTACGAGCAGTACTTC. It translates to CASSLALGVGYEQYF.

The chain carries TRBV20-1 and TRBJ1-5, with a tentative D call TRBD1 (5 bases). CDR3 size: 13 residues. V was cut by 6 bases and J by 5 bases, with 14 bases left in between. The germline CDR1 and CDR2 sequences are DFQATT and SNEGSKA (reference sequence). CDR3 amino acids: CSAAQGRDQPQHF. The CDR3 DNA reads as TGCAGTGCAGCGCAGGGAAGGGATCAGCCCCAGCATTTT.

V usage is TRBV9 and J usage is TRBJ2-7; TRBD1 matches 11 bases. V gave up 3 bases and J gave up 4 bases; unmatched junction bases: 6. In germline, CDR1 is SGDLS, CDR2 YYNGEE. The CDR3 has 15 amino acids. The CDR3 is CASSEGQGARYEQYF. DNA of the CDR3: TGTGCCAGCAGCGAAGGACAGGGGGCGAGGTACGAGCAGTACTTC. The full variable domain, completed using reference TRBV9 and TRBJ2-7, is DSGVTQTPKHLITATGQRVTLRCSPRSGDLSVYWYQQSLDQGLQFLIQYYNGEERAKGNILERFSAQQFPDLHSELNLSSLELGDSALYFCASSEGQGARYEQYFGPGTRLTVT.

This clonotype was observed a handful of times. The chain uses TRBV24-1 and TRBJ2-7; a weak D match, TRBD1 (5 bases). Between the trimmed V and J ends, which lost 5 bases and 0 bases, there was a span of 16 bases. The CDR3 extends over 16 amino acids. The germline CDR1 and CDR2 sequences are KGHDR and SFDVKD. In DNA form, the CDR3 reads TGTGCCACCAGTGTGGCTAAGGAAGGGGCCTCCTACGAGCAGTACTTC. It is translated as CATSVAKEGASYEQYF.

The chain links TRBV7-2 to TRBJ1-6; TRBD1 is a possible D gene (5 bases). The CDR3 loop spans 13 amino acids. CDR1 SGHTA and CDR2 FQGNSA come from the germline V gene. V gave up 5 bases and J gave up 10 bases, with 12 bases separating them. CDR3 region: CASSRDFGSPLHF. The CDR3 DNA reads TGTGCCAGCAGCCGGGACTTTGGCTCACCCCTCCACTTT.

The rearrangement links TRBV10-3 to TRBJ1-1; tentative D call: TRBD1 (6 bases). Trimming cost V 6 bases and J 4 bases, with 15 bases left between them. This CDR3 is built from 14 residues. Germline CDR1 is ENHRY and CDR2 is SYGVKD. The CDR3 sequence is CAIRPGGAATEAFF. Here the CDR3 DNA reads TGTGCCATCAGGCCGGGGGGGGCCGCCACTGAAGCTTTCTTT.

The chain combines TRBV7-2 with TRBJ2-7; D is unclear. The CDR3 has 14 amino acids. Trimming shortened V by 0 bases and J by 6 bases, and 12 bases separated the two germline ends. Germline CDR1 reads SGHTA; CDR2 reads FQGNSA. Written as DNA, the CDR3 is TGTGCCAGCAGCTTAGCGCTAGGCAGACGCGAGCAGTACTTC. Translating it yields CASSLALGRREQYF.

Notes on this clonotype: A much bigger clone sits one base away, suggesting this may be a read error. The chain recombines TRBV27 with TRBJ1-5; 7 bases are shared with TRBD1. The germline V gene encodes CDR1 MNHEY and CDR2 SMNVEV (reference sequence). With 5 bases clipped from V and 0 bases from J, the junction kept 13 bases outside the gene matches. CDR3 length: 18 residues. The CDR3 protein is CASSPTGTAASSNQPQHF. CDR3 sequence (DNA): TGTGCCAGCAGTCCAACCGGGACAGCGGCTTCTAGCAATCAGCCCCAGCATTTT.

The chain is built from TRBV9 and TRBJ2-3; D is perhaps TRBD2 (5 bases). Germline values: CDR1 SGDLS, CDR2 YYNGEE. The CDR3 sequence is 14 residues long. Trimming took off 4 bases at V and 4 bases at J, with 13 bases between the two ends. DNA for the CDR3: TGTGCCAGCAGCACCGTAGCGTTATCAGATACGCAGTATTTT. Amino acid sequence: CASSTVALSDTQYF.

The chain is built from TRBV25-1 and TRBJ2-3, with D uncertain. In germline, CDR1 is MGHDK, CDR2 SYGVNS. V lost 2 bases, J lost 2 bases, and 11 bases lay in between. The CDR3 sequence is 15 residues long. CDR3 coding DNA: TGTGCCAGCAGTGAAATAGCCTCGCTCACAGATACGCAGTATTTT. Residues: CASSEIASLTDTQYF.

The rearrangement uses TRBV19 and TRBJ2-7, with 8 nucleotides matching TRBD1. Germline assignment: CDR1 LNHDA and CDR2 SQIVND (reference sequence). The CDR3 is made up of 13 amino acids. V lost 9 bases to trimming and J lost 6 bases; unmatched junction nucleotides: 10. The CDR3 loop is CASAGQGRGEQYF. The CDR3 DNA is TGTGCCAGCGCCGGACAGGGTCGCGGCGAGCAGTACTTC.